Sequencing of this T cell receptor (beta chain) was carried out in a study of immune evolution from preneoplasia to lung adenocarcinoma. Turning to the study itself: HLA loss of heterozygosity: about 7% AIS, about 15% MIA, roughly 35% ADC, none AAH.

The germline V gene has CDR1 SNHLY and CDR2 FYNNEI. The CDR3 totals 13 residues. Trimming stripped 6 bases from V and 6 bases from J, with 15 bases between. Patients had resection in Japan or China between about 2013 and 2017. Two lung cancer pathologists independently confirmed each histologic diagnosis. After pathologic assessment, macro-dissection selected premalignant or tumor cells for extraction. The table came from immunoSEQ multiplex PCR; TCRdb's copy has only in-frame clones and leaves some out. The sample records 6,500 to 7,500 clones, roughly 83% being singletons. This clonotype was obtained from a person aged 70 to 79 with lung adenocarcinoma. The V call is TRBV2, the J call TRBJ2-7, with D perhaps assigned TRBD1 or TRBD2 (5 bases each). Sequencing was performed on FFPE minimally invasive lung adenocarcinoma tissue. The CDR3 is CASRPWDQGEQYF. The CDR3 DNA reads as TGTGCCAGCAGACCCTGGGACCAGGGCGAGCAGTACTTC.